This entry concerns a single T cell receptor beta chain. Across 20 to 25 US areas, participants ranged in age from about 18 to 100 years. The data derive from a study of blood T cell repertoires in COVID-19. Whole-study context: The United States, Italy and Spain provided the acute and convalescent COVID-19 samples. T cells, B-cell-depleted T cells, or PBMCs provided the cDNA or gDNA that served as material.

This CDR3 has 16 residues. V lost 4 bases, J lost 2 bases, and 11 bases stayed unmatched. Germline V gene sequence: CDR1 SGHNT, CDR2 YYREEE (reference sequence). Using immunoSEQ multiplex PCR, the repertoire was profiled, and TCRdb retains in-frame clones only, with some absent. The sample records about 120,000 clones, over 80% being singletons. What was sequenced was PBMCs or T cells enriched from blood (not recorded which). The TCR was taken from a woman aged 25 to 39 who had recovered from COVID-19. This chain joins TRBV5-4 and TRBJ1-2, with 7 bases fitting TRBD1. For the CDR3, the DNA is TGTGCCAGCAGCCCCCCCGGGATACAGGGGAACTATGGCTACACCTTC. Its translation: CASSPPGIQGNYGYTF.